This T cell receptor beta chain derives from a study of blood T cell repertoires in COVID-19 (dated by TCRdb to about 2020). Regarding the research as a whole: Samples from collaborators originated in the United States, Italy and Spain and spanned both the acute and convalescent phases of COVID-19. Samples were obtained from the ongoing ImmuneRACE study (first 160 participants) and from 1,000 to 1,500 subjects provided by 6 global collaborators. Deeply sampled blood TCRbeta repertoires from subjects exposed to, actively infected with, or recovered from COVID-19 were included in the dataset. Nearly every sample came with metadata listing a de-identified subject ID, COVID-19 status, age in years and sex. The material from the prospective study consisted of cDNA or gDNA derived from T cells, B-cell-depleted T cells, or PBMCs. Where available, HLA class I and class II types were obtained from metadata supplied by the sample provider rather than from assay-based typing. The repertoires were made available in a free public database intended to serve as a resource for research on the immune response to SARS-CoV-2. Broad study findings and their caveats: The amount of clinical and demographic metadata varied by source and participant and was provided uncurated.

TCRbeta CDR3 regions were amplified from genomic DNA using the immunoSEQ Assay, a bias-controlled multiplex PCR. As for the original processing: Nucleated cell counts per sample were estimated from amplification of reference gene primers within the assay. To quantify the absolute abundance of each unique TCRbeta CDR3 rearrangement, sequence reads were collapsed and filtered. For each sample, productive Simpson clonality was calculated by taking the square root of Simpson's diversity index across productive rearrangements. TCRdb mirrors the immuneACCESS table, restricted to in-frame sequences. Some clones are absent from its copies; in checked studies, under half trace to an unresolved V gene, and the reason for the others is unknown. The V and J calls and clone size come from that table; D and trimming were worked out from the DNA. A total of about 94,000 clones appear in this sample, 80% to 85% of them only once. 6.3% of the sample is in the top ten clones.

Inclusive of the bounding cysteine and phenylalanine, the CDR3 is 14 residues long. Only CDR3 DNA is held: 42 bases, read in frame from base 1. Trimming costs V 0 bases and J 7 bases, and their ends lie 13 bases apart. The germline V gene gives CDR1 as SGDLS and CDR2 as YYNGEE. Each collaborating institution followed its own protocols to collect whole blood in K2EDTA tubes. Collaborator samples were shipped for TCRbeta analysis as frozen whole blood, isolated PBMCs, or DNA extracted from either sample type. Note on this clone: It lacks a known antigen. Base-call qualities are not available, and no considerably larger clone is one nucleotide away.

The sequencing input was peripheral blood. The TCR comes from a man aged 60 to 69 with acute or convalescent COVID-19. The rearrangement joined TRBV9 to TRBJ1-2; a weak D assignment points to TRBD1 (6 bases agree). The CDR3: CASSVGAGDSGYTF. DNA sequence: TGTGCCAGCAGCGTAGGGGCAGGGGATTCTGGCTACACCTTC.